This T cell receptor beta chain was identified in a study of shared clonotypes between healthy human individuals. Background on the study: Serving as donors were two women and a few men, whose ages spanned 18 to 49. Regarding the study as a whole: Represented diversity (both genetic and exposure-history) was limited by the small number of donors. Clonotypes shared by all four donors outscored non-shared clonotypes in generation probability.

Germline-derived CDR1 and CDR2 are MGHRA and YSYEKL. The CDR3 sequence is 16 residues long. V was pared by 1 base and J by 7 bases, with 7 bases of the junction left unmatched. As handled by the study authors: Because ImmunoSEQ provided only junction sequences with no quality scores, the filtering differed. TCRdb keeps only in-frame clones here, not all; method: immunoSEQ multiplex PCR. Clone size and V and J calls were adopted from that table, with D and trimming inferred from the DNA. The sample includes about 2.1 million clones, roughly 93% of them seen just once. Comments on this clone: What it binds is not known.

The naive CD8 fraction comprised CD45RO-negative cells positively selected for CCR7 and excluded terminally differentiated effector memory CD45RA+ cells. The chain couples TRBV4-1 to TRBJ2-7, with 13 bases identical to TRBD2. Sequencing was done on a sample of naive CD8+ T cells from PBMCs. The receptor was isolated from a man aged 18 to 29 in good health. Some clones in this sample may be carry-over from other donors' samples. The DNA for the CDR3 is TGCGCCAGCAGCCAAGTAATACTAGCGGGAGGGTTGGAGCAGTACTTC. This gives the protein CASSQVILAGGLEQYF.